This T cell receptor beta chain is from a study of follicular helper T cells after annual influenza vaccination. This sample's time point: 2015-2016 season, pre-vaccination. Sorted blood CD4 subsets were sequenced before and after adults received seasonal inactivated influenza vaccine. Blood volume per time point ranged from roughly 40 to 110 mL. Non-naive CD4+CXCR5+PD-1+ cTfh were sorted into ICOS+CD38+ and ICOS-CD38- fractions. Germline V gene lookup returns CDR1 MNHEY and CDR2 SVGAGI. CDR3 size: 15 residues. Trimming removed 2 bases from V and 8 bases from J; junction bases left unmatched: 4. Assay: immunoSEQ multiplex PCR; the TCRdb copy retains only in-frame clones and omits some. The sample has 9,000 to 10,000 clones, around nine tenths seen once. About this clone itself: Distinct nucleotide sequences in the sample also encode this CDR3.

This receptor was obtained from an adult who received the influenza vaccine. This chain links TRBV6-5 with TRBJ2-2; 11 bases agree with TRBD2. This sample comprised CXCR5+ CD38- circulating T follicular helper cells from blood, obtained on the day of influenza vaccination. Subset in this sample: circulating Tfh, non-naive CD4+CXCR5+PD-1+ (ICOS+CD38+ or ICOS-CD38-). The DNA for the CDR3 is TGTGCCAGCAGTTACGATAGCGGGGGGGCTGGGGAGCTGTTTTTT. Translated: CASSYDSGGAGELFF.